These T cell receptor beta chains were read from a single sample in a study of PD-1 blockade in classical Hodgkin lymphoma. Sequencing used immunoSEQ multiplex PCR; TCRdb keeps in-frame clones, though not all of them. The table shows approximately 99,000 clones, with roughly 87% occurring only once. The sequenced sample was peripheral blood mononuclear cells (PBMCs), obtained before the second cycle of nivolumab. Source of these receptors: a human donor with classical Hodgkin lymphoma. The CDR3 runs from the conserved cysteine through the conserved F or W. D genes are given only for firm matches. Rows may omit the clone size; those that give it use once, few, many or a size class.

d_call: .
v_call: TRBV10-2
j_call: TRBJ2-5
cdr3_length: 13
clone_size: .
cdr3_nt: TGCGCCAGCAGTGAAAAAAGTAGTCTCGCCCAGTACTTC
cdr3_aa: CASSEKSSLAQYF

d_call: .
v_call: TRBV7-9
j_call: TRBJ2-4
cdr3_length: 18
clone_size: .
cdr3_nt: TGTGCCAGCAGCCCGACGATGTTAAATAGTTACCTTCGGAGCATTCAGTACTTC
cdr3_aa: CASSPTMLNSYLRSIQYF

d_call: TRBD2
v_call: TRBV4-1
j_call: TRBJ2-2
cdr3_length: 16
clone_size: .
cdr3_nt: TGCGCCAGCAGCAAGGGGACTAGCGGGAGCACCGGGGAGCTGTTTTTT
cdr3_aa: CASSKGTSGSTGELFF

d_call: .
v_call: TRBV9
j_call: TRBJ2-1
cdr3_length: 13
clone_size: .
cdr3_nt: TGTGCCAGCAGCTCCCCGGGAAGCGGTGAGCAGTTCTTC
cdr3_aa: CASSSPGSGEQFF

d_call: TRBD2
v_call: TRBV5-4
j_call: TRBJ2-3
cdr3_length: 17
clone_size: .
cdr3_nt: TGTGCCAGCAGTGGGACTAGCGGGAGGCTAAGCACAGATACGCAGTATTTT
cdr3_aa: CASSGTSGRLSTDTQYF

d_call: TRBD1
v_call: TRBV19
j_call: TRBJ1-5
cdr3_length: 14
clone_size: .
cdr3_nt: TGTGCCAGTAGCAGGACAGGGGACAATCAGCCCCAGCATTTT
cdr3_aa: CASSRTGDNQPQHF

d_call: .
v_call: TRBV13
j_call: TRBJ1-2
cdr3_length: 14
clone_size: .
cdr3_nt: TGTGCCAGCAGCTTAGGCGAAACACTGCGGGGCTACACCTTC
cdr3_aa: CASSLGETLRGYTF

d_call: .
v_call: TRBV30
j_call: TRBJ2-5
cdr3_length: 15
clone_size: .
cdr3_nt: TGTGCCTGGAGTTCCAACGGACTGAGGGGGGAGACCCAGTACTTC
cdr3_aa: CAWSSNGLRGETQYF

d_call: .
v_call: TRBV5-4
j_call: TRBJ2-2
cdr3_length: 16
clone_size: .
cdr3_nt: TGTGCCAGCAGCTTGGATAGTATAATGAGCACCGGGGAGCTGTTTTTT
cdr3_aa: CASSLDSIMSTGELFF

d_call: .
v_call: TRBV13
j_call: TRBJ1-2
cdr3_length: 13
clone_size: .
cdr3_nt: TGTGCCAGCAGCTCAGGGGTGGGCTATGGCTACACCTTC
cdr3_aa: CASSSGVGYGYTF

d_call: .
v_call: TRBV7-6
j_call: TRBJ1-3
cdr3_length: 14
clone_size: .
cdr3_nt: TGTGCCAGCAGCTTAGCCGGGTCTGGAAACACCATATATTTT
cdr3_aa: CASSLAGSGNTIYF

d_call: TRBD2
v_call: TRBV29-1
j_call: TRBJ2-3
cdr3_length: 16
clone_size: .
cdr3_nt: TGCAGCGTAGAAAACGGACTAGCGGGAGGCACAGATACGCAGTATTTT
cdr3_aa: CSVENGLAGGTDTQYF

d_call: .
v_call: TRBV5-5
j_call: TRBJ2-7
cdr3_length: 11
clone_size: .
cdr3_nt: TGTGCCAGCAGCTTGGTGGAGGGGGAATACTTC
cdr3_aa: CASSLVEGEYF

d_call: TRBD2
v_call: TRBV19
j_call: TRBJ2-7
cdr3_length: 15
clone_size: once
cdr3_nt: TGTGCCAGTAGCGAGACTAGCGGAGCTGCCTACGAGCAGTACTTC
cdr3_aa: CASSETSGAAYEQYF

d_call: .
v_call: TRBV11-2
j_call: TRBJ2-2
cdr3_length: 16
clone_size: .
cdr3_nt: TGTGCCAGCAGCTTAGCTTCGGGAGAGTACACCGGGGAGCTGTTTTTT
cdr3_aa: CASSLASGEYTGELFF

d_call: TRBD1
v_call: TRBV2
j_call: TRBJ2-5
cdr3_length: 16
clone_size: .
cdr3_nt: TGTGCCAGCAGTTTTCCGGGACAGGCGGTCCAAGAGACCCAGTACTTC
cdr3_aa: CASSFPGQAVQETQYF

d_call: TRBD1
v_call: TRBV5-1
j_call: TRBJ2-5
cdr3_length: 15
clone_size: .
cdr3_nt: TGCGCCAGCAGCTCGGACAGGGGTATTCAAGAGACCCAGTACTTC
cdr3_aa: CASSSDRGIQETQYF

d_call: .
v_call: TRBV5-6
j_call: TRBJ2-5
cdr3_length: 14
clone_size: .
cdr3_nt: TGTGCCAGCAGCGGATACGTGGCTCAAGAGACCCAGTACTTC
cdr3_aa: CASSGYVAQETQYF

d_call: TRBD1
v_call: TRBV27
j_call: TRBJ2-3
cdr3_length: 14
clone_size: .
cdr3_nt: TGTGCCAGCAGGCGACAGGGTCGGACAGATACGCAGTATTTT
cdr3_aa: CASRRQGRTDTQYF

d_call: TRBD1
v_call: TRBV5-1
j_call: TRBJ1-4
cdr3_length: 15
clone_size: once
cdr3_nt: TGCGCCAGCAGCGCCTTCACAGGGGATAATGAAAAACTGTTTTTT
cdr3_aa: CASSAFTGDNEKLFF

d_call: .
v_call: TRBV6-1
j_call: TRBJ2-2
cdr3_length: 12
clone_size: .
cdr3_nt: TGTGCCAGCAGCATAGGGCCCTGGGAGCTGTTTTTT
cdr3_aa: CASSIGPWELFF

d_call: TRBD1
v_call: TRBV2
j_call: TRBJ1-2
cdr3_length: 13
clone_size: .
cdr3_nt: TGTGCCAGCAGCGGGACAGCTAACTATGGCTACACCTTC
cdr3_aa: CASSGTANYGYTF

d_call: .
v_call: TRBV9
j_call: TRBJ2-7
cdr3_length: 13
clone_size: .
cdr3_nt: TGTGCCAGCAGCGTAGCCACAGATTACGAGCAGTACTTC
cdr3_aa: CASSVATDYEQYF

d_call: .
v_call: TRBV4-2
j_call: TRBJ2-1
cdr3_length: 15
clone_size: .
cdr3_nt: TGTGCCAGCAGCCAAGAAGGGTCCGCATTAGGGGAGCAGTTCTTC
cdr3_aa: CASSQEGSALGEQFF

d_call: .
v_call: TRBV2
j_call: TRBJ2-7
cdr3_length: 13
clone_size: .
cdr3_nt: TGTGCCAGCAACCGGGACGAATACTACGAGCAGTACTTC
cdr3_aa: CASNRDEYYEQYF

d_call: .
v_call: TRBV7-2
j_call: TRBJ1-3
cdr3_length: 15
clone_size: .
cdr3_nt: TGTGCCAGCAGCTTACAGACGGGAGGAGGAAACACCATATATTTT
cdr3_aa: CASSLQTGGGNTIYF

d_call: TRBD2
v_call: TRBV7-2
j_call: TRBJ2-1
cdr3_length: 16
clone_size: .
cdr3_nt: TGTGCCAGCAGCTTAGGAGGGATAGCGGGAGTAGGGACACTGTTCTTC
cdr3_aa: CASSLGGIAGVGTLFF

d_call: TRBD1
v_call: TRBV28
j_call: TRBJ1-3
cdr3_length: 15
clone_size: .
cdr3_nt: TGTGCCAGCAGGACAGGGGCGGGTTCTGGAAACACCATATATTTT
cdr3_aa: CASRTGAGSGNTIYF

d_call: .
v_call: TRBV6-1
j_call: TRBJ1-5
cdr3_length: 14
clone_size: .
cdr3_nt: TGTGCCAGCAGGCAGGGTTATAGCAATCAGCCCCAGCATTTT
cdr3_aa: CASRQGYSNQPQHF

d_call: TRBD1
v_call: TRBV7-9
j_call: TRBJ1-1
cdr3_length: 17
clone_size: .
cdr3_nt: TGTGCCAGCAGCGTCGTACCAGGACAGGGCCTGAACACTGAAGCTTTCTTT
cdr3_aa: CASSVVPGQGLNTEAFF

d_call: TRBD2
v_call: TRBV11-2
j_call: TRBJ2-7
cdr3_length: 16
clone_size: .
cdr3_nt: TGTGCCAGCAGCCCAAGAGCAAAGCTAGCGGGAGGGGAGCAGTACTTC
cdr3_aa: CASSPRAKLAGGEQYF

d_call: .
v_call: TRBV27
j_call: TRBJ2-3
cdr3_length: 12
clone_size: .
cdr3_nt: TGTGCCAGCAGTAAAAGCACAGATACGCAGTATTTT
cdr3_aa: CASSKSTDTQYF

d_call: TRBD1
v_call: TRBV10-3
j_call: TRBJ2-7
cdr3_length: 15
clone_size: .
cdr3_nt: TGTGCCATCAGCACCGGGACAGGGACCCCCTACGAGCAGTACTTC
cdr3_aa: CAISTGTGTPYEQYF

d_call: .
v_call: TRBV4-1
j_call: TRBJ2-7
cdr3_length: 12
clone_size: .
cdr3_nt: TGCGCCAGCAGCCCTTGGTCCTACGAGCAGTACTTC
cdr3_aa: CASSPWSYEQYF

d_call: .
v_call: TRBV5-8
j_call: TRBJ2-7
cdr3_length: 14
clone_size: .
cdr3_nt: TGTGCCAGCAGAGGTGGATGGGCGTACCACGAGCAGTACTTC
cdr3_aa: CASRGGWAYHEQYF

d_call: .
v_call: TRBV5-5
j_call: TRBJ2-5
cdr3_length: 14
clone_size: .
cdr3_nt: TGTGCCAGCAACGGCGGAGGGCTTCAAGAGACCCAGTACTTC
cdr3_aa: CASNGGGLQETQYF

d_call: TRBD1
v_call: TRBV27
j_call: TRBJ1-1
cdr3_length: 15
clone_size: once
cdr3_nt: TGTGCCAGCAGGACCGCGGGACAGAGGAACACTGAAGCTTTCTTT
cdr3_aa: CASRTAGQRNTEAFF

d_call: .
v_call: TRBV28
j_call: TRBJ1-1
cdr3_length: 11
clone_size: .
cdr3_nt: TGTGCCAGCAGCCCCAGGGGTGAAACTTTCTTT
cdr3_aa: CASSPRGETFF

d_call: TRBD1
v_call: TRBV18
j_call: TRBJ1-5
cdr3_length: 15
clone_size: .
cdr3_nt: TGTGCCAGCTCACCATGGACAGGGTACCATCAGCCCCAGCATTTT
cdr3_aa: CASSPWTGYHQPQHF

d_call: TRBD1
v_call: TRBV5-1
j_call: TRBJ2-5
cdr3_length: 13
clone_size: .
cdr3_nt: TGCGCCAGCAGCCCCGGACAGGGAGAGACCCAGTACTTC
cdr3_aa: CASSPGQGETQYF

d_call: TRBD1
v_call: TRBV9
j_call: TRBJ1-1
cdr3_length: 17
clone_size: .
cdr3_nt: TGTGCCAGCAGCGTAGGGGGGCAACAGGGGATGAACACTGAAGCTTTCTTT
cdr3_aa: CASSVGGQQGMNTEAFF

d_call: TRBD2
v_call: TRBV5-4
j_call: TRBJ2-1
cdr3_length: 15
clone_size: .
cdr3_nt: TGTGCCAGCAGCCCCCCGGCTAGCGGGAGCTATGAGCAGTTCTTC
cdr3_aa: CASSPPASGSYEQFF

d_call: .
v_call: TRBV4-3
j_call: TRBJ2-3
cdr3_length: 17
clone_size: .
cdr3_nt: TGCGCCAGCAGCCAAGACCTCCTTGGAGGGAGATGGGGTACGCAGTATTTT
cdr3_aa: CASSQDLLGGRWGTQYF

d_call: .
v_call: TRBV27
j_call: TRBJ2-3
cdr3_length: 13
clone_size: .
cdr3_nt: TGTGCCAGCAGTTTATACCGTCGGGATACGCAGTATTTT
cdr3_aa: CASSLYRRDTQYF